This is a list of T cell receptor beta chains from one sample in a study of blood T cell repertoires in COVID-19. Assay: immunoSEQ multiplex PCR; the TCRdb copy retains only in-frame clones and omits some. Of more than 350,000 clones listed, around 89% are singletons. Source material: peripheral blood. The source of these receptors is a woman aged 25 to 39 with COVID-19, enrolled during active disease. Each CDR3 is given with its conserved first and last residue. D genes are given only for firm matches. Only some rows state a clone size, as once, few, many or a class for expanded clones.

NA TRBJ1-4 TRBV7-2 NA TGTGCCAGCAGCTTAGGAGTCGTGGCGGATGAAAAACTGTTTTTT CASSLGVVADEKLFF
NA TRBJ2-6 TRBV7-9 NA TGTGCCAGCAGCTTTGTGGCCAGGGCCAGCTCTGGGGCCAACGTCCTGACTTTC CASSFVARASSGANVLTF
NA TRBJ2-1 TRBV5-5 TRBD2 TGTGCCAGCAGCTTGACCGGTTCGGCGGGGGACTACAATGAGCAGTTCTTC CASSLTGSAGDYNEQFF
NA TRBJ1-1 TRBV6-5 TRBD1 TGTGCCAGCAGCTACGGACAGGCCACTGAAGCTTTCTTT CASSYGQATEAFF
NA TRBJ1-1 TRBV6-5 NA TGTGCCAGCAGTAAACGTAGGGGTGAAGCTTTCTTT CASSKRRGEAFF
NA TRBJ2-1 TRBV24-1 TRBD2 TGTGCCACCGGCGATGAGGGAACCTCAGAGCGGGAGGGCCCTTGTGAGCAGTTCTTC CATGDEGTSEREGPCEQFF
NA TRBJ1-2 TRBV24-1 TRBD1 TGTGCCACCAGTGACTTGGACAGGGACTATGGCTACACCTTC CATSDLDRDYGYTF
NA TRBJ2-2 TRBV19 NA TGTGCCAGTATAGTCCAGGGGGGATCTTGGACCGGGGAGCTGTTTTTT CASIVQGGSWTGELFF
NA TRBJ1-1 TRBV29-1 NA TGCAGAGCAGGGCAGGCCAACACTGAAGCTTTCTTT CRAGQANTEAFF
NA TRBJ2-2 TRBV9 TRBD2 TGTGCCAGCAGACGGGGGGGTGGCACCGGGGAGCTGTTTTTT CASRRGGGTGELFF
NA TRBJ2-5 TRBV6-5 NA TGTGCCAGCAGTTACCGAGGAGGAGAGACCCAGTACTTC CASSYRGGETQYF
NA TRBJ2-1 TRBV7-8 TRBD2 TGTGCCAGCAGCCCCCCCGCTAGCGGAACCTACAATGAGCAGTTCTTC CASSPPASGTYNEQFF
NA TRBJ1-5 TRBV6-2/TRBV6-3 NA TGTGCCAGCAGTTACCGGTGGGAGAATCAGCCCCAGCATTTT CASSYRWENQPQHF
NA TRBJ1-2 TRBV6-5 TRBD1 TGTGCCACTTCGCGGACAGGGGGTCCTGGCTACACCTTC CATSRTGGPGYTF
NA TRBJ2-4 TRBV5-4 NA TGTGCCAGCAGCCAAGTGCGCTTGAGTGGTGAAAACATTCAGTACTTC CASSQVRLSGENIQYF
NA TRBJ2-1 TRBV5-4 TRBD2 TGTGCCAGCAGCCCAGGACTAGATCACAATGAGCAGTTCTTC CASSPGLDHNEQFF
NA TRBJ1-1 TRBV5-4 NA TGTGCCAGCAGCTTCCAAGGAGGGCGCACTGAAGCTTTCTTT CASSFQGGRTEAFF
NA TRBJ2-1 TRBV28 TRBD2 TGTGCCAGCAGTCCTCGGGGGAGCGGGGCGAATGAGCAGTTCTTC CASSPRGSGANEQFF
NA TRBJ1-1 TRBV5-6 TRBD1 TGTGCCAGCAGCTTGGTTACAGGGGACACTGAAGCTTTCTTT CASSLVTGDTEAFF
once TRBJ1-4 TRBV10-1 NA TGCGCCAGCACCAAACCACCGGGGTATAATGAAAAACTGTTTTTT CASTKPPGYNEKLFF